Many counts were recorded for the clone carrying this T cell receptor (beta chain). The sample originates from a study of Graves' ophthalmopathy and Graves' hyperthyroidism. Germline CDR1 is SGHAT and CDR2 is FQDESV (reference sequence). V was clipped by 3 bases and J by 1 base; unmatched bases: 4. CDR3 length: 16 amino acids. Amplified material comprised TCR beta CDR3 regions derived from RNA transcripts. An initial RT-PCR round employing HTBI primers preceded a second-round multiplex PCR. TCRdb used MiXCR to reprocess the multiplex PCR reads, holding one entry per CDR3 protein. This table has 200,000 to 250,000 distinct CDR3 sequences, 20% to 25% appearing once.

The TCR originated in a woman aged 50 to 65 with Graves' ophthalmopathy. V is TRBV11-1 and J is TRBJ2-1; TRBD2 matches at 9 bases. The material sequenced was peripheral blood. CDR3: CASSLFSGRSYNEQFF. CDR3 sequence (DNA): TGTGCCAGCAGCTTGTTTAGCGGGAGATCCTACAATGAGCAGTTCTTC. The variable domain in full, with the rest retrieved from reference TRBV11-1 and TRBJ2-1, is EAEVAQSPRYKITEKSQAVAFWCDPISGHATLYWYRQILGQGPELLVQFQDESVVDDSQLPKDRFSAERLKGVDSTLKIQPAELGDSAMYLCASSLFSGRSYNEQFFGPGTRLTVL.